This T cell receptor beta chain was recorded in a study of blood T cell repertoires in COVID-19. The V and J ends lost 2 bases and 4 bases respectively, with 9 bases between them. The CDR3 extends over 14 amino acids. CDR1 is WNHNN and CDR2 is SYGVQD in the germline V gene (reference sequence). How the authors handled the data: From reference gene primer amplification, estimates of nucleated cell counts were derived. Libraries were prepared by immunoSEQ multiplex PCR; TCRdb keeps only in-frame clonotypes and omits some of them. V, J and clone size are taken as reported in that table, and D and trimming were inferred from the DNA itself. In the table there are about 220,000 clones, about 80% of which are singletons.

Material for sequencing was peripheral blood. The V and J genes are TRBV10-1 and TRBJ2-1, with unresolved D. The TCR was taken from a woman aged 25 to 39 who had recovered from COVID-19. Here the CDR3 reads CASSEAETYNEQFF. CDR3 DNA sequence: TGCGCCAGCAGTGAGGCGGAGACTTACAATGAGCAGTTCTTC.